This T cell receptor (beta chain) was documented in a study of T cell responses to AZD1222 COVID-19 vaccine. Study-wide findings and caveats: The number of AZD1222 recipients seropositive at baseline was only 5 to 7. Spike as a whole was targeted by vaccine-associated CD4 TCRs, dominant at 160-218 and 743-854. Females made up more of the donors, who were largely white British, and clonal diversity may have come out too low.

The germline V gene encodes CDR1 GTSNPN and CDR2 SVGIG (reference sequence). The CDR3 runs 12 residues. The ends were cut back, 3 bases at V and 7 bases at J, with 10 bases in the middle. The table came from immunoSEQ multiplex PCR; TCRdb's copy has only in-frame clones and leaves some out. Of some 140,000 clones listed, more than 90% were seen once; the top ten hold approximately 1.6%. On this clone: The target antigen is unknown.

This TCR came from an adult in good health. Sample: peripheral blood, taken on day 0 of AZD1222 vaccination. The chain carries TRBV30 and TRBJ1-5; D is possibly TRBD1 (5 bases). This CDR3 is CAWSRDLQPQHF. The CDR3, as DNA: TGTGCCTGGAGCAGGGACTTACAGCCCCAGCATTTT.